This TCR beta chain originates from a study of shared clonotypes between healthy human individuals. Notes on the study in general: The authors expected sequencing depth to affect clonotype sharing among donors.

Each donor was a Caucasian adult residing in Nashville, Tennessee. CD4+ cells underwent separation, giving CD45RA+ naive and CD45RA-negative memory subsets. The authors split each subset's genomic DNA evenly across several immunoSEQ plates. Sequenced by immunoSEQ multiplex PCR; TCRdb stores in-frame clones only, minus some. Altogether 2,500,000 or so clones are present, roughly 92% being singletons, with the ten largest covering about 0.41%. As for this clone: Its specificity is unknown.

V shed 2 bases and J shed 0 bases, with 11 bases lying between them. In germline, CDR1 is KGHSH, CDR2 LQKENI. This CDR3 contains 15 residues. The genes are TRBV18 and TRBJ2-7; perhaps TRBD1 as D (5 bases). Sequences were obtained from naive CD4+ T cells from PBMCs. Stated subset: CD45RA+ positively selected. The clonotype comes from a man between 18 and 35 years old in good health. Some clones in this sample may be carry-over from other donors' samples. CDR3 protein: CASSPFQGGSYEQYF. In nucleotides, the CDR3 is TGTGCCAGCTCACCATTTCAGGGCGGCTCCTACGAGCAGTACTTC.